This entry concerns a single T cell receptor (beta chain). Its antigen specificity is not known. The sample holds no much larger clone one base away, and base qualities are not on file. V is pared back by 3 bases and J by 6 bases, with 18 bases lying between the germline termini. From cysteine to phenylalanine, the CDR3 is 15 amino acids long. Just the 45-base CDR3 DNA is kept, in frame starting at base 1. From a lookup of the germline V gene, CDR1 and CDR2 are SGHDT and YYEEEE. The receptor library was made with the immunoSEQ multiplex PCR assay. For the multiplex PCR, a mixture combining 60 forward primers for TCR Vbeta segments and 13 reverse primers for TCR Jbeta segments was used. A multiplex PCR assay on genomic DNA amplified the CDR3 region of rearranged TCR beta genes. The amplified TCR beta libraries were sequenced on the Illumina HiSeq System as 87-base-pair reads. Turning to the authors' computational methods: Across the 700 or so repertoires, a later analysis counted tens of millions of unique TCR beta chains, around 11 million of which were shared by at least two donors. Raw reads were error-corrected and collapsed into unique sequences by a nearest-neighbor algorithm in which closely related sequences were merged to remove PCR and sequencing errors. To assign V, D and J gene segments, CDR3 sequences were aligned to IMGT reference sequences. Each retained sequence needed at least a six-nucleotide match to both a V gene segment and a J gene segment. A rearrangement was called productive if the CDR3 had no stop codons and remained in frame with V and J, and every other rearrangement was called non-productive. Following IMGT convention, CDR3 was defined as the stretch from the second conserved V-encoded cysteine up to the conserved J-encoded phenylalanine. Sequences without an unambiguous match to a single V gene segment were excluded from the earlier analysis of about 630 of the donors. In an earlier analysis of approximately 590 of the donors, V segments were called functional above 56.7% productive rearrangements and were called segregating when the between-donor standard deviation exceeded 5%. A statistical classification framework was built for diagnosing cytomegalovirus status from the catalog of TCR beta chain sequences. In a later analysis, V and J genes were assigned by comparing TCR nucleotide sequences against IMGT/GENE-DB human TR gene sequences. The TCRdist pipeline was used in a later analysis to assign CDR3 sequences and most-parsimonious VDJ recombination scenarios. In a later analysis, every TCR beta chain was defined by the combination of its CDR3 amino acid sequence and its V-gene family, and reads without a unique V-gene family were dropped. To address suspected cross-contamination and a sequencing artifact, a later analysis removed some 620 highly shared, low-generation-probability nucleotide sequences. For each public chain, a later analysis derived a clonal expansion index from normalized ranks of inferred template counts within each repertoire. In a later analysis, generation probabilities were computed using a VDJ recombination model fitted to out-of-frame rearrangements, and the results were checked against IGoR. Hypergeometric tests were used in a later analysis to score TCR-TCR, TCR-HLA and TCR-CMV co-occurrence, with a repertoire-size bias correction applied to the TCR pairs. To estimate false discovery rates, a later analysis permuted the HLA or CMV assignments 20 times. A later analysis grouped co-occurring TCRs with DBSCAN, adding TCRdist sequence similarity when clustering within HLA-allele-positive subsets. For co-occurrence clustering, repertoires with fewer than 30,000 or more than 120,000 public chains were excluded, along with five repertoires with anomalous nucleotide sharing. Imported from immuneACCESS, the table was reduced by TCRdb to in-frame sequences with V and J called. These copies leave out some clones; in studies compared against another copy, an unresolved V gene accounts for under half, and the cause of the remainder is not known. V and J calls and clone size come straight from that table; D and trimming were deduced from the DNA. In this sample the table shows roughly 180,000 clones, around 80% of which occur a single time. The ten largest account for around 1.6% of the sample.

This sample stems from a study of cytomegalovirus exposure and HLA in healthy donors (dated by TCRdb to about 2017). Describing the broader study: According to an earlier analysis of 450 to 650 of the donors, about 180 million T cells yielded 120 million or so unique TCR beta sequences and more than 250 Gb of sequence data. On average, over 200,000 unique TCR beta nucleotide sequences were sequenced per donor among 398 genotyped donors of the cohort, with roughly 18% of those sequences being non-productive. To decide whether each TCR beta V gene segment behaved as functional or pseudogenic, an earlier analysis of some 600 of the donors relied on high-throughput TCR beta sequencing. Rather than using new phenotypic data, the later analysis identified candidate immune exposures from TCR beta sequences and from how often those sequences occurred across donors. To predict cytomegalovirus infection status, the study combined high-throughput TCR immunosequencing, statistical association of individual TCRs with disease status, and machine learning. The study aimed to test whether cataloging public T cell receptors could reveal signatures of past pathogen exposure. Donor age, sex, ethnicity and CMV serostatus were compiled alongside the repertoire data. HLA typing included class I and class II loci at four-digit resolution. A later analysis re-analyzed previously published TCR beta repertoires from 666 donors and added high-resolution HLA genotyping to study TCR occurrence patterns. In addition to the first cohort of 650 to 800 subjects, a separate validation cohort of about 120 different subjects was used. Four to six DR-DQ haplotypes were handled as single units for association and clustering because linkage in the cohort was strong. Typing coverage differed by locus: A, B, C, DRB1 and DQB1 were typed in about 620-630 donors, DQA1 in 522, DPA1 in nearly 610, and DPB1 in roughly 450. An early release that covered roughly 600 HLA-typed donors contained approximately 300 gigabases of sequencing data and tens of millions of unique TCR sequences. Every discovery cohort repertoire had been produced on one sequencing platform. In a later genetic analysis, genome-wide SNP genotypes for about 55% of the roughly 670 donors were used, and that subset was treated as a discovery cohort. The T cell repertoires of some 700 subjects were profiled by immunosequencing and related to cytomegalovirus serostatus. Of the 300 to 400 genotyped donors, about 80% fell in the genetic ancestry cluster associated with self-reported Caucasian donors. The full study reports these points: An earlier analysis of roughly 570 of the donors showed that most TCR beta V segments appeared in productive rearrangements either about 87% or about 30% of the time, which broadly matched IMGT annotations. A later analysis associated about 17,000 TCR beta sequences with specific HLA alleles at a false discovery rate of 0.05. Because counts were too low, seventeen rarely observed V segments, including chromosome 9 orphons, were left out of the earlier analysis of about 500 of the donors. Because the 87-base-pair reads could not distinguish some IMGT-functional V segments, including TRBV6-2 and TRBV6-3, those segments were excluded. Compared with the roughly 700-donor mean, donors in an Asian-associated ancestry cluster had fewer N-insertions in productive TCRs, according to a later genetic analysis. In vitro tests confirmed that a few of the cytomegalovirus-associated TCR beta chains recognize cytomegalovirus antigens. Immune exposure information for the cohort was limited to CMV serostatus. A later analysis found that TCR association rates varied across HLA loci, with DRB1 alleles showing the most associated TCRs and HLA-C alleles the fewest. The classifier was reported to diagnose cytomegalovirus status with high specificity and sensitivity in both the original cohort and the validation cohort. This cohort had only TCR beta chains sequenced, and the lack of alpha or paired-chain data limited which features could be detected. Strong co-occurrence of HLA alleles, especially DR and DQ, made assigning TCR associations to individual alleles difficult. HLA typing was unavailable for some donors at each locus, so association tests used only the typed subset. Correlated functional status among segregating V segments might reflect linkage disequilibrium, but an unknown experimental factor could not be ruled out. Several of the top co-occurrence clusters appeared to be linked to parvovirus B19, influenza, CMV and Epstein-Barr virus, according to a later analysis. A cluster of highly shared sequence variants was judged likely to be a technical artifact of the sequencing pipeline. A total of about 150 TCR beta chains were listed by the study as associated with cytomegalovirus. Presence/absence analyses assumed roughly uniform sequencing depth across donors, an assumption that may not hold. Compared with equally common non-associated chains, HLA-associated TCR beta chains in a later analysis were more clonally expanded and had lower generation probabilities. According to the authors, the approach could potentially be generalized to other disease states and immunological phenotypes. A later analysis found that most CMV-associated TCR beta chains appeared HLA-restricted, with HLA associations seemingly driven largely by CMV exposure. V-gene and J-gene trimming of TCR beta chains was associated with a missense DCLRE1C variant in a later genetic analysis, and the association was replicated in an independent cohort. A further reported finding was that TCR beta sequences accurately predicted the HLA-A and HLA-B alleles for most subjects in the first cohort. Most TCR sequences were observed very rarely across donors, whereas some public TCRs were present in many individuals.

In total, about 650 healthy bone marrow donors made up the cohort. At the time of sampling, every cohort member was nominally healthy, though immune exposures that went unrecorded were likely present. The donor tested CMV seronegative, placing the donor among the 300 to 400 seronegative members of the cohort. A peripheral blood sample was provided by each donor, and peripheral blood mononuclear cells were used for TCR beta sequencing. The Qiagen DNeasy Blood Extraction Kit was used to extract genomic DNA from the blood cell samples. Sequenced material: PBMCs. This clonotype was obtained from a man aged 18-30 years in good health and CMV-seronegative. Rearrangement joined TRBV5-6 to TRBJ1-1; TRBD1 is a possible D gene, resting on 6 matching bases. Here is the DNA: TGTGCCAGCAGCTGGGGCCGAGGCAGGGGCTCTGAAGCTTTCTTT. This translates into CASSWGRGRGSEAFF.